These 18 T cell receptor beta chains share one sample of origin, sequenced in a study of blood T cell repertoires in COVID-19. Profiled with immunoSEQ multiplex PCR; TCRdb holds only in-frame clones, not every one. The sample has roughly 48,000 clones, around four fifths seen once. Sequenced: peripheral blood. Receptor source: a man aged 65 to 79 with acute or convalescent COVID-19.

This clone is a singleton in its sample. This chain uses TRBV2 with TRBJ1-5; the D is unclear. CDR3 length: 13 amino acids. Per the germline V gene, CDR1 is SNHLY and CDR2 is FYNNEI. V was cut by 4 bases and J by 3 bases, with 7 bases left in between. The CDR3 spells CASSGGPNQPQHF. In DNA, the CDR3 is TGTGCCAGCAGTGGAGGGCCCAATCAGCCCCAGCATTTT.

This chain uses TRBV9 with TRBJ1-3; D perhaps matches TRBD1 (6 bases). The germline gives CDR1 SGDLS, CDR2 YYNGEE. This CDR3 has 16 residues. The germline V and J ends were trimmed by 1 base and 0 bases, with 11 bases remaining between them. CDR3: CASSVLGGPSGNTIYF. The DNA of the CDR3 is TGTGCCAGCAGCGTATTAGGGGGACCCTCTGGAAACACCATATATTTT. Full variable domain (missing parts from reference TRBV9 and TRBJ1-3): DSGVTQTPKHLITATGQRVTLRCSPRSGDLSVYWYQQSLDQGLQFLIQYYNGEERAKGNILERFSAQQFPDLHSELNLSSLELGDSALYFCASSVLGGPSGNTIYFGEGSWLTVV.

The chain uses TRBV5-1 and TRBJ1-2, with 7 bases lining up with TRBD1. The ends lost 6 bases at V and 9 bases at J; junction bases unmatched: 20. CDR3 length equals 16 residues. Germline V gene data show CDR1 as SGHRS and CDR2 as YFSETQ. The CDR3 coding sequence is TGCGCCAGCAACGAAGAAAGGACGACAGGGTACAGAAGCTACACCTTC. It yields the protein CASNEERTTGYRSYTF.

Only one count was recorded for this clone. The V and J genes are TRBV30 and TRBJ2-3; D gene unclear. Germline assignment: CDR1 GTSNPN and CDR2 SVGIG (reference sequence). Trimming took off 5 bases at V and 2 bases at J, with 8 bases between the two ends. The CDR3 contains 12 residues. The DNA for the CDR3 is TGTGCCTGGGGCTTATCCACAGATACGCAGTATTTT. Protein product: CAWGLSTDTQYF.

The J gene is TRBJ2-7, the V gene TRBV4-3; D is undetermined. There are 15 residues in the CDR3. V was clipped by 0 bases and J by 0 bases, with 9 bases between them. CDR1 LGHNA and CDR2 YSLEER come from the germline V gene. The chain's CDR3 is CASSQEWYGSYEQYF. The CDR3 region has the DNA TGCGCCAGCAGCCAAGAATGGTACGGCTCCTACGAGCAGTACTTC.

The CDR3 bases are TGTGCCAGCAGTGACAGGGGAAGAGAAAAACTGTTTTTT. As protein: CASSDRGREKLFF. The V call is TRBV6-1, the J call TRBJ1-4; D possibly corresponds to TRBD1 (6 bases). Germline V CDR1 and CDR2: MNHNS, SASEGT. The CDR3 consists of 13 residues. V was clipped by 3 bases and J by 8 bases, with 10 bases between them.

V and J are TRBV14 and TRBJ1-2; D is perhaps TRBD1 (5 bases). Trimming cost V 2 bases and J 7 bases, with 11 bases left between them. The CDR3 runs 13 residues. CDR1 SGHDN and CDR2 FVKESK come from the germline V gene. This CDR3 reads CASSQIGVPGYTF. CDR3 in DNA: TGTGCCAGCAGCCAAATAGGGGTTCCTGGCTACACCTTC.

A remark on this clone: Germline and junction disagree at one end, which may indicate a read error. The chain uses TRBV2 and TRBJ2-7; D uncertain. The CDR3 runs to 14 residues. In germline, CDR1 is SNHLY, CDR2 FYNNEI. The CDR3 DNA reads TGTGCCAGCAGTGAGGTGCGGAGCTCCAACGAGCAGTACTTC. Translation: CASSEVRSSNEQYF.

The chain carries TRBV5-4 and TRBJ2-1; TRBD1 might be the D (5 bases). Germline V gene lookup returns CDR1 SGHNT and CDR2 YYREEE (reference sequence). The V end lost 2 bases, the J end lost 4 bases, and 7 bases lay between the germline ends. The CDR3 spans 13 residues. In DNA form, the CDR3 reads TGTGCCAGCAGCTTAAGGGGATACAATGAGCAGTTCTTC. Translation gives CASSLRGYNEQFF.

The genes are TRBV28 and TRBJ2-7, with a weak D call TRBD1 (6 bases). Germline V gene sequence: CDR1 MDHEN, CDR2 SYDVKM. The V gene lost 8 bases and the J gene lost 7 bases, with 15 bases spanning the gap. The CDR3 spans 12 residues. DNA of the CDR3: TGTGCCAGCCGACAGGCGCTGGGGGAGCAGTACTTC. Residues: CASRQALGEQYF.

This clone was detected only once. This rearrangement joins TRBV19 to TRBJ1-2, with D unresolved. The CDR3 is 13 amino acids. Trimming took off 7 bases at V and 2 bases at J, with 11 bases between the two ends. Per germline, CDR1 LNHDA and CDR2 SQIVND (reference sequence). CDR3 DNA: TGTGCCAGTACCCTCCCGGGGAACTATGGCTACACCTTC. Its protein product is CASTLPGNYGYTF.

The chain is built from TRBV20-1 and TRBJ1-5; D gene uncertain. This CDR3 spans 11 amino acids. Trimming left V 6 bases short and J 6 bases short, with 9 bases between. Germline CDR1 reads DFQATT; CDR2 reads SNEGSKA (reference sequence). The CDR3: CSAAPVQPQHF. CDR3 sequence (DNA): TGCAGTGCCGCCCCGGTTCAGCCCCAGCATTTT.

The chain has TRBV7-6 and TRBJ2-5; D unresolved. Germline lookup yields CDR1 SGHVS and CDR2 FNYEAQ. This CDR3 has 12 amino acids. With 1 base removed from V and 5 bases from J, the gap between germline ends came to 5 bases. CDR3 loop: CASSLESETQYF. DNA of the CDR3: TGTGCCAGCAGCTTAGAATCGGAGACCCAGTACTTC.

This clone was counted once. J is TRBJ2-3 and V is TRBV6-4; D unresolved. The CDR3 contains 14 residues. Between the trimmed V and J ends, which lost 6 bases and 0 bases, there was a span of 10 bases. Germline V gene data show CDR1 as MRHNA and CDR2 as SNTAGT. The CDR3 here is CASRALASTDTQYF. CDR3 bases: TGTGCCAGCAGAGCCTTAGCTAGCACAGATACGCAGTATTTT.

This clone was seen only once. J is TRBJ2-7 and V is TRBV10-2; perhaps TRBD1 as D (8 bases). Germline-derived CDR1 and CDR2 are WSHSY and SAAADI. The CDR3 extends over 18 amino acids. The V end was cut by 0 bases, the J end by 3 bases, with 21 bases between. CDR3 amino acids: CASSESPQAGQVFYEQYF. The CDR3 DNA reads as TGCGCCAGCAGTGAGTCTCCACAAGCGGGACAGGTCTTCTACGAGCAGTACTTC.

CDR3 DNA: TGCAGCGTTGAAGATCCTCCCCCCGACAGAGAAGCTTTCTTT. Translation: CSVEDPPPDREAFF. The genes are TRBV29-1 and TRBJ1-1; tentative D call: TRBD1 (5 bases). CDR1 SQVTM and CDR2 ANQGSEA come from the germline V gene. The CDR3 is 14 amino acids. Trimming left V 0 bases short and J 8 bases short, with 16 bases between.

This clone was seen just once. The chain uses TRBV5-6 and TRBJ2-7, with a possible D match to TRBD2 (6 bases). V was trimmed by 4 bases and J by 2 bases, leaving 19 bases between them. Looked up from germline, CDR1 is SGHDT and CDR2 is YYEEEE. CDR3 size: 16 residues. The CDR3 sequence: CASSQLNFGEAYEQYF. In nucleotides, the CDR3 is TGTGCCAGCAGCCAACTCAACTTCGGGGAGGCCTACGAGCAGTACTTC.

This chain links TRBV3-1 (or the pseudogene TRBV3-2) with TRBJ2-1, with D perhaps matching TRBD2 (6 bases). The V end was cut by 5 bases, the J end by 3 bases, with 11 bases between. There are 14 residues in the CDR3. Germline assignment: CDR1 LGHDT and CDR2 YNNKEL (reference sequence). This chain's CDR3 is CASSKGLNYNEQFF. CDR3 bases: TGTGCCAGCAGCAAGGGACTGAACTACAATGAGCAGTTCTTC.